This T cell receptor beta chain was retrieved from a study of blood T cells in healthy people across ages. This clonotype was seen once. Each of the donors had roughly 9.7 milliliters of peripheral blood drawn into EDTA-treated Vacutainer tubes. Extraction of total RNA produced a minimum of 5 micrograms from each sample. Germline V CDR1 and CDR2: DFQATT, SNEGSKA (reference sequence). The CDR3 length is 14 residues. Through a sample-barcoded 5' primer and a J-beta primer mix, a second PCR was run for roughly 6 to 12 cycles. TCRdb processed the 5' RACE reads anew with MiXCR; each CDR3 protein has one entry. Of about 760,000 distinct CDR3 sequences listed, about 61% are singletons.

This TCR derives from a man in his forties in good health. This sequence joins TRBV20-1 and TRBJ1-1, with D possibly TRBD1 on 6 matching bases. Sequenced input: blood. In DNA form, the CDR3 reads TGCAGCCCCTGGGGGGGCCTCGGGAACACTGAAGCTTTCTTT. This sequence encodes CSPWGGLGNTEAFF.